This T cell receptor (beta chain) was recovered during a study of blood T cell repertoires in COVID-19. A COVID-19 case was met by exposed participants within 2 weeks before study entry. Per the original methods: Amplification from reference gene primers served as the basis for estimated nucleated cell counts. Some clones are missing from TCRdb's copy, which holds only in-frame ones; the method was immunoSEQ multiplex PCR. V and J calls plus clone size are reproduced from that table; the DNA served to infer D and trimming. The sample shows about 230,000 clones, roughly 88% of them seen only once. The germline CDR1 and CDR2 sequences are SGDLS and YYNGEE. The CDR3 has 15 residues. V gave up 2 bases and J gave up 7 bases; unmatched junction bases: 6.

Sequencing used PBMCs or T cells enriched from blood (not recorded which). The chain recombines TRBV9 with TRBJ2-1; 10 bases map to TRBD2. The sequence came from a woman aged 25 to 39 who had been exposed to COVID-19. The CDR3 sequence: CASSVLAGEINEQFF. The CDR3 DNA sequence: TGTGCCAGCAGCGTGCTAGCGGGAGAAATAAATGAGCAGTTCTTC.